This T cell receptor beta chain stems from a study of technical replicates of blood from a handful of donors. Produced via immunoSEQ multiplex PCR; TCRdb's table is partial and in-frame only. The sample includes 91,000 or so clones, nearly 97% seen only once; the top ten take 0.2% to 0.25%. The sample comprised T cells isolated from PBMCs. This TCR was recovered from a human donor in good health.

The CDR3: CASSSRGNTGELFF. The CDR3 region has the DNA TGTGCCAGCAGCTCACGCGGGAACACCGGGGAGCTGTTTTTT. The rearrangement uses TRBV13 and TRBJ2-2; D gene unclear. V lost 4 bases to trimming and J lost 1 base, with 7 bases between them. The germline CDR1 and CDR2 sequences are PRHDT and FYEKMQ (reference sequence). The CDR3 has 14 residues. The variable domain in full, with the rest retrieved from reference TRBV13 and TRBJ2-2, is AAGVIQSPRHLIKEKRETATLKCYPIPRHDTVYWYQQGPGQDPQFLISFYEKMQSDKGSIPDRFSAQQFSDYHSELNMSSLELGDSALYFCASSSRGNTGELFFGEGSRLTVL.